What follows are 17 T cell receptor beta chains derived from one specimen sequenced in a study of T cells in Graves' hyperthyroidism and ophthalmopathy. TCR beta CDR3 regions were amplified from RNA. Carried out on the TCR CDR3, a first-round RT-PCR used the HTBI primer set. TCRdb analysed the multiplex PCR reads with MiXCR anew, one entry per CDR3 protein. The data show 600,000 or so distinct CDR3 sequences, 12% to 15% seen once. Sequencing was done on a sample of blood. The receptors originated from a woman younger than 30 with Graves' ophthalmopathy.

This clonotype has only a few counts. The V and J genes are TRBV20-1 and TRBJ1-4; D is ambiguous. The germline gives CDR1 DFQATT, CDR2 SNEGSKA (reference sequence). The CDR3 runs to 13 residues. V was pared by 4 bases and J by 8 bases, with 14 bases between. The CDR3 coding sequence is TGCAGTGCTACAAGCGACCGGGTGGAAAAACTGTTTTTT. As protein: CSATSDRVEKLFF.

This clonotype was counted at least ten times. The V and J genes are TRBV7-2 and TRBJ2-1; perhaps TRBD2 as D (6 bases). This CDR3 contains 15 residues. V was shortened by 5 bases and J by 3 bases, with 14 bases between the two germline ends. Germline CDR1 SGHTA, CDR2 FQGNSA. The CDR3 DNA follows: TGTGCCAGCAGCGGCGGGGTTGGTGGCTACAATGAGCAGTTCTTC. Its protein product is CASSGGVGGYNEQFF.

Only a few counts were recorded for this clonotype. This chain connects TRBV19 to TRBJ2-7; 10 bases fit TRBD1. CDR1 and CDR2 from the germline V gene are LNHDA and SQIVND (reference sequence). Losses at the gene ends were 6 bases for V and 3 bases for J; bases not matched to a gene: 5. There are 14 residues in the CDR3. The CDR3 bases are TGTGCCAGTAGCGGGACAGGGGCGCGCTACGAGCAGTACTTC. It specifies CASSGTGARYEQYF. Filled out from reference TRBV19 and TRBJ2-7, the complete variable domain reads DGGITQSPKYLFRKEGQNVTLSCEQNLNHDAMYWYRQDPGQGLRLIYYSQIVNDFQKGDIAEGYSVSREKKESFPLTVTSAQKNPTAFYLCASSGTGARYEQYFGPGTRLTVT.

This clonotype was seen at least ten times. The V and J genes are TRBV11-3 and TRBJ2-5; D remains ambiguous. This CDR3 has 13 amino acids. V dropped 2 bases and J dropped 4 bases, with 8 bases sitting between them. Germline CDR1 reads SGHNT; CDR2 reads YENEEA. The CDR3 protein is CASSLSVTETQYF. CDR3 sequence (DNA): TGTGCCAGCAGCTTAAGTGTGACAGAGACCCAGTACTTC.

At least ten counts were recorded for this clonotype. The chain joins TRBV20-1 to TRBJ2-5; 7 bases line up with TRBD1. V shed 0 bases, J shed 3 bases, and the junction held 4 bases outside the gene matches. CDR3 length equals 14 residues. The germline gives CDR1 DFQATT, CDR2 SNEGSKA (reference sequence). This CDR3 reads CSARDYRGKETQYF. The CDR3 DNA reads as TGCAGTGCTAGAGATTACAGGGGAAAAGAGACCCAGTACTTC.

The V gene is TRBV12-3 or TRBV12-4, the J gene TRBJ2-7; 7 bases agree with TRBD2. V lost 6 bases and J lost 2; bases outside the gene matches: 16. CDR3 length: 17 residues. CDR3 loop: CASSPLPGLGRTYEQYF. In DNA, the CDR3 is TGTGCCAGCAGCCCCCTGCCTGGACTAGGACGAACCTACGAGCAGTACTTC.

Ten or more counts support this clonotype. The chain employs TRBV9 and TRBJ2-1, with TRBD2 matching over 7 bases. V lost 4 bases to trimming and J lost 2 bases; unmatched junction nucleotides: 6. There are 15 residues in the CDR3. Germline V CDR1 and CDR2: SGDLS, YYNGEE. CDR3 residues: CASSLRDYPYNEQFF. CDR3 DNA sequence: TGTGCCAGCAGCCTACGGGACTACCCCTACAATGAGCAGTTCTTC.

This clonotype came up many times. The V and J genes are TRBV12-3 or TRBV12-4 and TRBJ2-1; no definite D call. This CDR3 spans 10 amino acids. Trimming cost V 10 bases and J 8 bases, with 9 bases left between them. Written as DNA, the CDR3 is TGTGCCACCTCGTGGGATGAGCAGTTCTTC. It encodes CATSWDEQFF.

V is TRBV14 and J is TRBJ2-1; 8 bases fit TRBD2. CDR1 is SGHDN, CDR2 FVKESK, per germline. The V gene end was trimmed by 1 base and the J gene end by 2 bases; junction bases not matched to a gene: 7. The CDR3 contains 17 residues. The CDR3 spells CASSQVGGLEPYNEQFF. The DNA of the CDR3 is TGTGCCAGCAGCCAAGTTGGGGGACTAGAGCCCTACAATGAGCAGTTCTTC.

The chain uses TRBV5-6 and TRBJ2-7; TRBD1 matches at 7 bases. The CDR3 has 16 residues. V lost 3 bases to trimming and J lost 0 bases; unmatched junction nucleotides: 9. In germline, CDR1 is SGHDT, CDR2 YYEEEE. CDR3 region: CASSSGTDTYSYEQYF. The DNA of the CDR3 is TGTGCCAGCAGCTCAGGGACAGATACATACTCCTACGAGCAGTACTTC.

This clonotype was detected a few times. The rearrangement links TRBV29-1 to TRBJ1-5; D perhaps matches TRBD1 (5 bases). Germline V gene lookup returns CDR1 SQVTM and CDR2 ANQGSEA. The V end was cut by 6 bases, the J end by 3 bases, with 15 bases between. The CDR3 spans 14 residues. DNA of the CDR3: TGCAGCGTCGCCACGGGACGGCACAATCAGCCCCAGCATTTT. This codes for CSVATGRHNQPQHF.

The gene calls are TRBV4-1 and TRBJ2-7; TRBD2 is a possible D gene (6 bases). Trimming took off 0 bases at V and 2 bases at J, with 26 bases between the two ends. The CDR3 runs 20 residues. The germline gives CDR1 MGHRA, CDR2 YSYEKL. The CDR3 DNA follows: TGCGCCAGCAGCCAAGATTCTTTACGGGAGTTCCGTCTCCGAACCTACGAGCAGTACTTC. This translates into CASSQDSLREFRLRTYEQYF.

This chain joins TRBV19 and TRBJ2-5; 12 bases match TRBD1. With V trimmed by 6 bases and J by 4 bases, 9 bases remained unmatched. CDR3 length equals 16 residues. Germline loops: CDR1 LNHDA, CDR2 SQIVND (reference sequence). The CDR3 sequence is CASRGTGGASSETQYF. CDR3 in DNA: TGTGCCAGTAGAGGGACAGGGGGCGCATCGTCAGAGACCCAGTACTTC.

The V call is TRBV20-1, the J call TRBJ1-5; D is unresolved. Trimming left V 6 bases short and J 2 bases short, with 17 bases between. Per the germline V gene, CDR1 is DFQATT and CDR2 is SNEGSKA (reference sequence). The CDR3 extends over 15 amino acids. The CDR3 DNA is TGCAGTGCGAGAAGCTACCGGGTTGGCAATCAGCCCCAGCATTTT. This sequence encodes CSARSYRVGNQPQHF.

Many counts were recorded for this clonotype. V gene TRBV12-3 or TRBV12-4 combines with J gene TRBJ2-7; D possibly uses TRBD1 or TRBD2 (5 bases each). Trimming took off 3 bases at V and 3 bases at J, with 15 bases between the two ends. The CDR3 is 15 residues long. The CDR3: CASSLGRGFGYEQYF. In nucleotides, the CDR3 is TGTGCCAGCAGTTTGGGACGAGGGTTTGGCTACGAGCAGTACTTC.

The chain couples TRBV5-1 to TRBJ2-2, with 12 bases aligning to TRBD2. Germline V gene data show CDR1 as SGHRS and CDR2 as YFSETQ. The J segment lost 4 bases and the V segment lost 1 base, leaving 14 bases of the junction unmatched. This CDR3 comprises 20 residues. CDR3 in DNA: TGCGCCAGCAGCTTGACCGTTGCTCCTAGCGGGAGGGCAGGCACCGGGGAGCTGTTTTTT. Its protein is CASSLTVAPSGRAGTGELFF. Using reference TRBV5-1 and TRBJ2-2 for the parts outside the CDR3, the full variable domain is KAGVTQTPRYLIKTRGQQVTLSCSPISGHRSVSWYQQTPGQGLQFLFEYFSETQRNKGNFPGRFSGRQFSNSRSEMNVSTLELGDSALYLCASSLTVAPSGRAGTGELFFGEGSRLTVL.

This clonotype was recorded many times. The V gene is TRBV3-1, the J gene TRBJ1-1; perhaps TRBD1 as D (5 bases). The V end lost 1 base, the J end lost 1 base, and 10 bases lay between the germline ends. Germline loops: CDR1 LGHDT, CDR2 YNNKEL (reference sequence). The CDR3 is 15 residues long. The CDR3 loop reads CASSQARDGNTEAFF. The DNA of the CDR3 is TGTGCCAGCAGCCAAGCACGGGACGGGAACACTGAAGCTTTCTTT.